The rows below give T cell receptor beta chains drawn from one sample of a study of OX40 agonist ivuxolimab in advanced cancers. The table came from immunoSEQ multiplex PCR; TCRdb's copy has only in-frame clones and leaves some out. The sample consists of tens of thousands of clones, around 88% of them appearing once. The specimen was CD4+ or CD8+ T cells sorted from blood, collected in a trial of the OX40 agonist ivuxolimab. These receptor sequences come from an adult with an advanced solid tumor such as melanoma, head and neck, liver or kidney cancer. The CDR3 runs from the conserved cysteine through the conserved F or W. The D gene is left open where the match is weak. Some rows have no size entry. The others give once, few or many, or a class for an expanded clone.

D	V	size	J	CDR3	DNA
NA	TRBV7-2	NA	TRBJ1-2	CASSLAWEGGYTF	TGTGCCAGCAGCTTAGCGTGGGAGGGCGGCTACACCTTC
NA	TRBV4-1	NA	TRBJ2-5	CASSQIEAEGTQYF	TGCGCCAGCAGCCAAATAGAGGCTGAAGGGACCCAGTACTTC
TRBD2	TRBV5-1	NA	TRBJ2-5	CASNIGGARETQYF	TGCGCCAGCAATATCGGGGGGGCCCGGGAGACCCAGTACTTC
TRBD2	TRBV5-6	NA	TRBJ2-3	CASSQLNSGRTDTQYF	TGTGCCAGCAGCCAATTAAATAGCGGGAGAACAGATACGCAGTATTTT
TRBD1	TRBV5-1	NA	TRBJ1-5	CASSLGQGANQPQHF	TGCGCCAGCAGTCTGGGACAGGGGGCAAATCAGCCCCAGCATTTT
NA	TRBV6-5	NA	TRBJ2-2	CASRTRGDTGELFF	TGTGCCAGCAGGACGAGGGGGGACACCGGGGAGCTGTTTTTT
TRBD1	TRBV10-3	NA	TRBJ1-5	CAISSGTGDQPQHF	TGTGCCATATCATCCGGGACAGGGGACCAGCCCCAGCATTTT
NA	TRBV5-1	NA	TRBJ1-2	CASSSHSDYGYTF	TGCGCCAGCAGCTCGCATTCGGACTATGGCTACACCTTC
NA	TRBV6-5	NA	TRBJ1-2	CASSYSEQGGHYGYTF	TGTGCCAGCAGTTACTCCGAACAGGGAGGACACTATGGCTACACCTTC
NA	TRBV28	NA	TRBJ1-5	CASSFRGASNQPQHF	TGTGCCAGCAGTTTCCGGGGGGCGAGCAATCAGCCCCAGCATTTT
NA	TRBV2	NA	TRBJ2-1	CASSEWVDYNEQFF	TGTGCCAGCAGTGAGTGGGTCGACTACAATGAGCAGTTCTTC
TRBD1	TRBV6-4	NA	TRBJ1-1	CASSPGQRIGGNTEAFF	TGTGCCAGCTCCCCGGGACAGCGAATTGGAGGGAACACTGAAGCTTTCTTT
NA	TRBV29-1	NA	TRBJ2-7	CSVAADLLAEQYF	TGCAGCGTTGCAGCGGATCTCCTAGCCGAGCAGTACTTC
TRBD1	TRBV6-1	NA	TRBJ2-7	CASSASGTAYEQYF	TGTGCCAGCAGTGCCTCCGGGACAGCCTACGAGCAGTACTTC
NA	TRBV7-2	NA	TRBJ1-5	CASSLRFNQPQHF	TGTGCCAGCAGCTTGAGGTTCAATCAGCCCCAGCATTTT
TRBD2	TRBV7-8	NA	TRBJ2-1	CASSLASGTSGPYNEQFF	TGTGCCAGCAGCTTAGCATCCGGGACTAGCGGCCCTTACAATGAGCAGTTCTTC
TRBD2	TRBV7-9	NA	TRBJ2-5	CASSLEELLAGVQTQYF	TGTGCCAGCAGCTTAGAGGAGTTACTAGCGGGAGTTCAGACCCAGTACTTC
TRBD2	TRBV4-3	few	TRBJ2-1	CASSVLAGVTEQFF	TGCGCCAGCAGCGTCCTAGCGGGAGTGACTGAGCAGTTCTTC
TRBD1	TRBV28	NA	TRBJ2-7	CASSSRGLPYF	TGTGCCAGCAGTTCCAGGGGGCTTCCGTACTTC
NA	TRBV6-5	NA	TRBJ2-2	CASSYSGDTGELFF	TGTGCCAGCAGTTACTCAGGAGACACCGGGGAGCTGTTTTTT
NA	TRBV7-7	NA	TRBJ2-7	CASSLGFVSGSYEQYF	TGTGCCAGCAGCTTAGGTTTCGTTAGCGGAAGCTACGAGCAGTACTTC
TRBD1	TRBV6-1	NA	TRBJ2-7	CASTEVQGFGYF	TGTGCCAGCACCGAAGTACAGGGGTTTGGGTACTTC
NA	TRBV5-6	NA	TRBJ1-1	CASTREEASKAFF	TGTGCCAGCACCCGAGAAGAGGCTTCAAAAGCTTTCTTT
NA	TRBV4-3	NA	TRBJ2-7	CASSQSGTRGYEQYF	TGCGCCAGCAGCCAAAGCGGGACAAGGGGGTACGAGCAGTACTTC
TRBD1	TRBV6-1	NA	TRBJ1-1	CASSWTGGGAFF	TGTGCCAGCAGTTGGACAGGGGGGGGAGCTTTCTTT
NA	TRBV28	NA	TRBJ1-2	CASSPGSPNYGYTF	TGTGCCAGCAGTCCAGGGTCCCCTAACTATGGCTACACCTTC
TRBD1	TRBV14	NA	TRBJ1-4	CASRAGGFNEKLFF	TGTGCCAGCAGGGCAGGGGGATTCAATGAAAAACTGTTTTTT
NA	TRBV6-5	NA	TRBJ2-7	CASSRDSPYEQYF	TGTGCCAGCAGCCGGGACTCGCCCTACGAGCAGTACTTC
NA	TRBV29-1	NA	TRBJ2-5	CSGSASQETQYF	TGCAGCGGCTCAGCAAGCCAAGAGACCCAGTACTTC
TRBD1	TRBV18	NA	TRBJ1-4	CASSPRTGNEKLFF	TGTGCCAGCTCACCCCGGACAGGGAATGAAAAACTGTTTTTT
TRBD2	TRBV19	NA	TRBJ2-5	CATTGTSGGASETQYF	TGTGCCACTACCGGGACTAGCGGGGGGGCCTCGGAGACCCAGTACTTC
NA	TRBV10-3	NA	TRBJ2-7	CASGRDPGNHEQYF	TGTGCCAGCGGCCGGGACCCCGGTAACCACGAGCAGTACTTC
NA	TRBV14	NA	TRBJ2-2	CASSQFRGGELFF	TGTGCCAGCAGCCAATTTCGTGGGGGGGAGCTGTTTTTT
TRBD1	TRBV6-1	NA	TRBJ1-5	CASTPQGANQPQHF	TGTGCCAGCACGCCTCAGGGGGCGAATCAGCCCCAGCATTTT
TRBD1	TRBV7-2	NA	TRBJ1-2	CASSRDRRAYGYTF	TGTGCCAGCAGCCGGGACAGGAGGGCTTATGGCTACACCTTC
NA	TRBV29-1	NA	TRBJ2-1	CSVVTVRRTEYNEQFF	TGCAGCGTTGTCACGGTCCGGCGCACCGAGTACAATGAGCAGTTCTTC
NA	TRBV18	NA	TRBJ1-2	CASSPPGGAPVGGYTF	TGTGCCAGCTCACCACCTGGGGGCGCGCCGGTAGGGGGCTACACCTTC
NA	TRBV10-1	NA	TRBJ1-4	CASSPDGGGEKLFF	TGCGCCAGCAGCCCCGACGGGGGCGGTGAAAAACTGTTTTTT
NA	TRBV30	NA	TRBJ2-1	CAWAPGYNEQFF	TGTGCCTGGGCCCCGGGTTACAATGAGCAGTTCTTC
NA	TRBV5-1	few	TRBJ2-7	CASSWGRERSYEQYF	TGCGCCAGCAGCTGGGGCAGGGAGAGATCCTACGAGCAGTACTTC